This T cell receptor (beta chain) was identified in a study of naive and memory T cell subsets. The beta constant-region primer was an equimolar mix of two oligonucleotides covering TRBC1 and TRBC2. TCRdb itself ran the UMI-ligation and nested PCR reads through MiXCR, one entry per CDR3 protein. Of approximately 89,000 distinct CDR3 sequences in the sample, approximately 6.5% were seen once. Only a few counts were recorded for this clonotype. What it recognizes is unknown. CD4+ T cell IFNgamma after overnight CMV lysate exposure gave donor CMV status. Overall study results and limits: In naive cells, over 95% of TCR sequences were seen only once. Clonotypes are single alpha or beta chains, not paired receptors.

Germline CDR1 is SNHLY and CDR2 is FYNNEI. V was trimmed by 7 bases and J by 2 bases, leaving 12 bases between them. The CDR3 is made up of 13 amino acids. This chain links TRBV2 with TRBJ2-7, with D perhaps matching TRBD2 (6 bases). Sequenced: central memory CD4+ T cells from blood. This TCR was recovered from a human donor in good health. The CDR3 sequence: CASTGVGTYEQYF. In DNA, the CDR3 is TGTGCCAGCACGGGGGTGGGCACCTACGAGCAGTACTTC.